The 20 T cell receptor beta chains given below trace back to one sample, sequenced in a study of blood T cell repertoires in COVID-19. Clones were read by immunoSEQ multiplex PCR, and TCRdb kept only the in-frame ones, dropping some. Of around 100,000 clones in the sample, more than 80% were seen once. The specimen sequenced was peripheral blood. These receptors came from a man aged 60-69 years with acute or convalescent COVID-19.

DNA for the CDR3: TGTGCCAGTAGTACCCGACAGGGAAATCTTTCACCCCTCCACTTT. Translated, it gives CASSTRQGNLSPLHF. The V call is TRBV19, the J call TRBJ1-6; 7 bases are a match to TRBD1. Germline V CDR1 and CDR2: LNHDA, SQIVND (reference sequence). Losses at the gene ends were 4 bases for V and 9 bases for J; bases not matched to a gene: 9. The CDR3 is 15 residues long.

The J gene is TRBJ2-1, the V gene TRBV7-6, with D tentatively TRBD2 (6 bases). Per the germline V gene, CDR1 is SGHVS and CDR2 is FNYEAQ. This CDR3 contains 15 residues. V was cut by 5 bases and J by 4 bases, with 15 bases left in between. The CDR3 loop reads CASSPRSGLYNEQFF. CDR3 bases: TGTGCCAGCAGCCCTAGGAGCGGGCTTTACAATGAGCAGTTCTTC.

V is TRBV6-5 and J is TRBJ1-5; D possibly corresponds to TRBD1 (5 bases). This CDR3 has 14 residues. Germline V gene sequence: CDR1 MNHEY, CDR2 SVGAGI. Trimming removed 6 bases from V and 2 bases from J, with 11 bases in between. DNA of the CDR3: TGTGCCAGCAGAGCTGGGGGGGGCAATCAGCCCCAGCATTTT. It encodes CASRAGGGNQPQHF.

This sequence joins TRBV28 and TRBJ2-7; TRBD1 aligns across 9 bases. Germline lookup yields CDR1 MDHEN and CDR2 SYDVKM. This CDR3 region has 16 residues. The V gene end was trimmed by 4 bases and the J gene end by 1 base; junction bases not matched to a gene: 8. CDR3 DNA: TGTGCCAGCAGTTCCCCCGCCGGGACAGGGTCCTACGAGCAGTACTTC. As protein: CASSSPAGTGSYEQYF. The variable domain in full, with the rest retrieved from reference TRBV28 and TRBJ2-7, is DVKVTQSSRYLVKRTGEKVFLECVQDMDHENMFWYRQDPGLGLRLIYFSYDVKMKEKGDIPEGYSVSREKKERFSLILESASTNQTSMYLCASSSPAGTGSYEQYFGPGTRLTVT.

This chain connects TRBV12-3 or TRBV12-4 to TRBJ1-2, with a tentative D call TRBD1 (5 bases). Trimming stripped 5 bases from V and 5 bases from J, with 9 bases between. There are 12 residues in the CDR3. Here the CDR3 reads CASSLQGYGYTF. Here the CDR3 DNA reads TGTGCCAGCAGTCTCCAGGGATATGGCTACACCTTC.

V is TRBV13 and J is TRBJ2-1, with D possibly matching TRBD1 (5 bases). The length of the CDR3 is 13 residues. Trimming took 5 bases from V and 11 from J, leaving 16 bases between them. Germline CDR1 PRHDT, CDR2 FYEKMQ (reference sequence). Here the CDR3 DNA reads TGTGCCAGCAGCCTCCAGACAGCGCTAAAGCAGTTCTTC. It codes for CASSLQTALKQFF. The full variable domain, in which reference TRBV13 and TRBJ2-1 provide the parts outside the CDR3, is AAGVIQSPRHLIKEKRETATLKCYPIPRHDTVYWYQQGPGQDPQFLISFYEKMQSDKGSIPDRFSAQQFSDYHSELNMSSLELGDSALYFCASSLQTALKQFFGPGTRLTVL.

The gene calls are TRBV13 and TRBJ1-1; a weak D match, TRBD1 (6 bases). The germline V gene has CDR1 PRHDT and CDR2 FYEKMQ (reference sequence). The CDR3 covers 14 residues. Between the trimmed V and J ends, which lost 5 bases and 0 bases, there was a span of 10 bases. As DNA, the CDR3 is TGTGCCAGCAGCGAAACAGGGTTGAACACTGAAGCTTTCTTT. It encodes CASSETGLNTEAFF. Full variable domain (outside the CDR3, taken from reference TRBV13 and TRBJ1-1): AAGVIQSPRHLIKEKRETATLKCYPIPRHDTVYWYQQGPGQDPQFLISFYEKMQSDKGSIPDRFSAQQFSDYHSELNMSSLELGDSALYFCASSETGLNTEAFFGQGTRLTVV.

The chain couples TRBV19 to TRBJ1-3; TRBD1 might be the D (6 bases). CDR1 and CDR2 from the germline V gene are LNHDA and SQIVND (reference sequence). This CDR3 contains 13 residues. The V end was cut by 9 bases, the J end by 2 bases, with 11 bases between. The CDR3 nucleotides are TGTGCCAGCCATTCAGGGGCTGGAAACACCATATATTTT. This translates into CASHSGAGNTIYF. Looking up the rest from reference TRBV19 and TRBJ1-3 gives the full variable domain: DGGITQSPKYLFRKEGQNVTLSCEQNLNHDAMYWYRQDPGQGLRLIYYSQIVNDFQKGDIAEGYSVSREKKESFPLTVTSAQKNPTAFYLCASHSGAGNTIYFGEGSWLTVV.

This clone was picked up one time. This chain links TRBV2 with TRBJ2-1, with 9 bases matching TRBD1. Germline V lookup: CDR1 SNHLY, CDR2 FYNNEI. The junction had 7 bases not matched to a gene; V was cut back by 7 bases and J by 6 bases. This CDR3 contains 14 residues. The CDR3 region has the DNA TGTGCCAGCATAGGACAGGGGCAAAGCAATGAGCAGTTCTTC. It specifies CASIGQGQSNEQFF.

This chain connects TRBV27 to TRBJ2-1; TRBD1 might be the D (6 bases). Germline CDR1 and CDR2: MNHEY and SMNVEV (reference sequence). The CDR3 covers 15 residues. V lost 5 bases to trimming and J lost 0 bases, with 11 bases between them. The CDR3 DNA sequence: TGTGCCAGCAGTAGGACAGATCGCTCCTACAATGAGCAGTTCTTC. Encoded protein: CASSRTDRSYNEQFF.

The chain employs TRBV25-1 and TRBJ1-1; the match to TRBD1 covers 9 bases. The CDR3 is 16 residues long. Germline CDR1 is MGHDK and CDR2 is SYGVNS. V lost 4 bases to trimming and J lost 4 bases; unmatched junction nucleotides: 10. CDR3 sequence (DNA): TGTGCCAGCAGTGTCACGCCGGGACAGGGATCCACTGAAGCTTTCTTT. Its translation is CASSVTPGQGSTEAFF.

This sequence joins TRBV4-3 and TRBJ2-1; D may be TRBD2 (7 bases). Trimming shortened V by 1 base and J by 1 base, and 14 bases separated the two germline ends. Germline lookup yields CDR1 LGHNA and CDR2 YSLEER. CDR3 length: 17 amino acids. CDR3 amino acids: CASSQVTGGRSYNEQFF. Here the CDR3 DNA reads TGCGCCAGCAGCCAAGTTACGGGGGGCAGGTCCTACAATGAGCAGTTCTTC.

V is TRBV4-1 and J is TRBJ1-3, with D maybe TRBD1 (5 bases). Germline V gene data show CDR1 as MGHRA and CDR2 as YSYEKL. The CDR3 contains 16 residues. V shed 2 bases and J shed 0 bases, with 11 bases lying between them. In DNA, the CDR3 is TGCGCCAGCAGCCAAACGACAGACTCCTCTGGAAACACCATATATTTT. Translating it yields CASSQTTDSSGNTIYF.

This clone was counted a single time. The gene calls are TRBV7-9 and TRBJ2-3; 14 bases are a match to TRBD2. The CDR3 loop spans 16 amino acids. V gave up 3 bases and J gave up 9 bases; unmatched junction bases: 8. Germline CDR1 reads SEHNR; CDR2 reads FQNEAQ (reference sequence). CDR3 sequence (DNA): TGTGCCAGCAGCTTCGGACTAGCGGGAGGTGCCGGGACGCAGTATTTT. Amino acid sequence: CASSFGLAGGAGTQYF.

V is TRBV5-4 and J is TRBJ2-4; D is possibly TRBD1 (6 bases). V lost 3 bases to trimming and J lost 3 bases, with 13 bases between them. The CDR3 covers 15 residues. CDR1 and CDR2 (germline): SGHNT, YYREEE (reference sequence). The CDR3 here is CASSYAGGDKNIQYF. DNA of the CDR3: TGTGCCAGCAGCTATGCTGGGGGCGACAAAAACATTCAGTACTTC.

Worth noting for this clone: Other DNA sequences from this sample encode an identical CDR3 as well. This chain links TRBV6-5 with TRBJ1-5; perhaps TRBD1 as D (5 bases). Germline CDR1 MNHEY, CDR2 SVGAGI. CDR3 length: 14 residues. Trimming left V 6 bases short and J 7 bases short, with 16 bases between. DNA of the CDR3: TGTGCCAGCAGCCTCACAGGCGCGGGACAGCCCCAGCATTTT. Its protein is CASSLTGAGQPQHF.

The V call is TRBV18, the J call TRBJ2-3; 7 bases match TRBD2. In germline, CDR1 is KGHSH, CDR2 LQKENI. The V and J ends lost 4 bases and 0 bases, in that order; junction bases with no gene match: 10. The CDR3 runs to 17 residues. CDR3 in DNA: TGTGCCAGCTCACAACCCTTGGCGGGAGCTAGCACAGATACGCAGTATTTT. Its translation: CASSQPLAGASTDTQYF. The variable domain in full, completed from reference TRBV18 and TRBJ2-3, reads NAGVMQNPRHLVRRRGQEARLRCSPMKGHSHVYWYRQLPEEGLKFMVYLQKENIIDESGMPKERFSAEFPKEGPSILRIQQVVRGDSAAYFCASSQPLAGASTDTQYFGPGTRLTVL.

The V and J genes are TRBV7-2 and TRBJ2-3; 7 positions agree with TRBD2. Germline-derived CDR1 and CDR2 are SGHTA and FQGNSA. V shed 1 base and J 5 bases; nucleotides not matched to a gene: 0. The CDR3 loop spans 13 amino acids. The CDR3 DNA follows: TGTGCCAGCAGCTTAGAGCGGGAAGATACGCAGTATTTT. This codes for CASSLEREDTQYF.

This clone has just a few counts. The chain links TRBV9 to TRBJ2-1; 8 nucleotides match TRBD1. The CDR3 extends over 16 amino acids. Unmatched junction bases numbered 14, after V lost 4 bases and J lost 8 bases. Germline assignment: CDR1 SGDLS and CDR2 YYNGEE. Here the CDR3 reads CASSPKGGTGVDEQFF. In nucleotides, the CDR3 is TGTGCCAGCAGCCCAAAAGGTGGGACAGGTGTCGATGAGCAGTTCTTC.

This rearrangement joins TRBV9 to TRBJ2-1; D gene unclear. V shed 0 bases and J shed 3 bases, with 4 bases lying between them. Germline V gene sequence: CDR1 SGDLS, CDR2 YYNGEE. This CDR3 comprises 13 residues. For the CDR3, the DNA is TGTGCCAGCAGCGTAGTAGACTACAATGAGCAGTTCTTC. It yields the protein CASSVVDYNEQFF.